This T cell receptor (beta chain) was sequenced during a study of T cells in Graves' hyperthyroidism and ophthalmopathy. Deletions cut 7 bases from V and 1 base from J, with 11 bases between. The CDR3 contains 13 residues. Regarding this clonotype: This may be a read error: a much more frequent sequence differs by one nucleotide.

TCR beta CDR3 regions were amplified from RNA transcripts. The HTBI primer set was used in a first-round RT-PCR of the TCR CDR3. Using its own MiXCR run on the multiplex PCR reads, TCRdb lists one record per CDR3 protein. The table shows fewer than 650,000 distinct CDR3 sequences, with approximately 15% occurring only once. Source material: blood. The source of this sequence is a woman between 18 and 29 years old with Graves' ophthalmopathy. This chain joins TRBV12-3 or TRBV12-4 and TRBJ2-7, with TRBD1 as a possible D gene (6 bases). The DNA for the CDR3 is TGTGCCAGCATGACGAGGGGGTCCTACGAGCAGTACTTC. Amino acids: CASMTRGSYEQYF.